The 26 T cell receptor beta chains in this list originate from one sample, sequenced in a study of PD-1 blockade in classical Hodgkin lymphoma (dated by TCRdb to 2018 to 2020). The meaning of the sample's time point label: cycle 2 day 1 (C2D1) of nivolumab. All trial patients had relapsed after autologous stem cell transplantation, with cohorts A, B and C differing in prior brentuximab vedotin exposure. The library came from the immunoSEQ multiplex PCR assay. In TCRdb, the immuneACCESS table is reduced to in-frame sequences with V and J assigned. These tables do not hold every clone; where another copy was compared, an unresolved V gene accounts for under half, and the others remain unexplained. The sample table contains 20,000 to 25,000 clones; only one count was recorded for about three quarters of them. Approximately 7.7% of the sample is in the top ten clones. The material sequenced was peripheral blood mononuclear cells (PBMCs), taken before the second cycle of nivolumab. All receptors come from a human donor with classical Hodgkin lymphoma.

The chain links TRBV5-1 to TRBJ2-3, with D tentatively TRBD2 (5 bases). Deletions cut 4 bases from V and 3 bases from J, with 12 bases between. CDR3 length: 14 amino acids. The germline V gene encodes CDR1 SGHRS and CDR2 YFSETQ. CDR3 residues: CASSHGLGTDTQYF. The CDR3 bases are TGCGCCAGCAGCCACGGACTGGGGACAGATACGCAGTATTTT.

This clone has a handful of counts. The CDR3 DNA reads as TGTGCCAGCAGCTTAATGGCCACGAGTTATGGCTACACCTTC. As protein: CASSLMATSYGYTF. The chain links TRBV7-2 to TRBJ1-2; D is undetermined. This CDR3 has 14 residues. Germline CDR1 reads SGHTA; CDR2 reads FQGNSA. The V and J ends lost 2 bases and 5 bases respectively, with 12 bases between them.

The chain links TRBV28 to TRBJ2-7, with TRBD2 matching 10 bases. The germline V gene has CDR1 MDHEN and CDR2 SYDVKM. CDR3 length equals 14 residues. The trim removed 4 bases at V and 4 bases at J, leaving 4 bases unmatched. Here the CDR3 reads CASSSWTSGYEQYF. The CDR3 DNA sequence: TGTGCCAGCAGTTCGTGGACTAGCGGATACGAGCAGTACTTC.

The chain couples TRBV9 to TRBJ2-7, with 7 bases aligning to TRBD1. The CDR3 has 14 amino acids. V was clipped by 2 bases and J by 2 bases; unmatched bases: 4. Per the germline V gene, CDR1 is SGDLS and CDR2 is YYNGEE. The CDR3 nucleotides are TGTGCCAGCAGCGTCCGGGACAGAGCCTACGAGCAGTACTTC. Translation gives CASSVRDRAYEQYF.

The rearrangement uses TRBV2 and TRBJ2-1; 9 bases map to TRBD2. Germline V CDR1 and CDR2: SNHLY, FYNNEI. J gave up 3 bases and V 7 bases, and 10 bases lay outside the gene matches. This CDR3 has 16 residues. The CDR3 is CASKSRSSGIYNEQFF. In DNA form, the CDR3 reads TGTGCCAGCAAGTCACGATCTAGCGGGATCTACAATGAGCAGTTCTTC.

The genes are TRBV28 and TRBJ2-6; D is unresolved. Germline lookup yields CDR1 MDHEN and CDR2 SYDVKM. CDR3 length: 15 residues. V lost 7 bases and J 0 bases, leaving 10 bases between the germline ends. This chain's CDR3 is CASTSSSSGANVLTF. In DNA, the CDR3 is TGTGCCAGCACATCGAGCTCCTCTGGGGCCAACGTCCTGACTTTC.

This sequence joins TRBV5-1 and TRBJ2-2; 9 bases map to TRBD2. The length of the CDR3 is 15 residues. CDR1 SGHRS and CDR2 YFSETQ come from the germline V gene. The V segment lost 0 bases and the J segment 3 bases; nucleotides outside the gene matches: 0. The CDR3 region has the DNA TGCGCCAGCAGCTTGGGACTAGCGGACACCGGGGAGCTGTTTTTT. It codes for CASSLGLADTGELFF. The complete variable domain, with remaining parts taken from reference TRBV5-1 and TRBJ2-2, reads KAGVTQTPRYLIKTRGQQVTLSCSPISGHRSVSWYQQTPGQGLQFLFEYFSETQRNKGNFPGRFSGRQFSNSRSEMNVSTLELGDSALYLCASSLGLADTGELFFGEGSRLTVL.

CDR3 DNA: TGTGCCAGCAGTGATGTTTGGGCGGGAGAGGGCACAGATACGCAGTATTTT. It translates to CASSDVWAGEGTDTQYF. J is TRBJ2-3 and V is TRBV6-1; 7 positions match TRBD2. Germline V gene sequence: CDR1 MNHNS, CDR2 SASEGT. CDR3 length equals 17 residues. Trimming at V came to 3 bases and at J to 1 base, leaving 10 bases not matched to a gene.

The chain uses TRBV6-6 and TRBJ2-1, with D tentatively TRBD2 (5 bases). Trimming took off 0 bases at V and 5 bases at J, with 8 bases between the two ends. This CDR3 region has 14 residues. Looked up from germline, CDR1 is MNHNY and CDR2 is SVGAGI (reference sequence). CDR3 DNA sequence: TGTGCCAGCAGTTACTCGACTAACAACAATGAGCAGTTCTTC. This gives the protein CASSYSTNNNEQFF.

V usage is TRBV7-2 and J usage is TRBJ2-7, with TRBD2 matching 9 bases. V was pared by 1 base and J by 5 bases, with 9 bases of the junction left unmatched. This CDR3 region has 16 residues. The V gene's germline CDR1 is SGHTA and CDR2 FQGNSA. Here the CDR3 DNA reads TGTGCCAGCAGCTTAGGGGGGGCTAGCGGGATAAACGAGCAGTACTTC. Translating gives CASSLGGASGINEQYF.

This clone has just one count. The rearrangement uses TRBV4-1 and TRBJ2-1; TRBD1 is a possible D gene (6 bases). Germline CDR1 and CDR2: MGHRA and YSYEKL. V was pared by 0 bases and J by 6 bases, with 9 bases between. This CDR3 region has 14 residues. The CDR3 protein is CASSQEDRINEQFF. CDR3 DNA: TGCGCCAGCAGCCAAGAGGACAGAATCAATGAGCAGTTCTTC.

J is TRBJ1-1 and V is TRBV21-1; the D segment call TRBD1 is taken from the table without a DNA check. TRBV21-1 is termed a pseudogene. The CDR3 runs 16 residues. CDR3 nucleotide sequence: TGTGCCAGCAGCATTTCCAGACAGGTAGATGAGACTGAAGCTTTCTTT. Translating gives CASSISRQVDETEAFF.

This clone occurred once. This rearrangement joins TRBV27 to TRBJ2-7; D assignment may be TRBD1 or TRBD2 (6 bases each). Germline V gene sequence: CDR1 MNHEY, CDR2 SMNVEV (reference sequence). This CDR3 contains 15 residues. Trimming left V 1 base short and J 7 bases short, with 17 bases between. The CDR3 reads CASSLLPGAPREQYF. The CDR3, as DNA: TGTGCCAGCAGTTTATTACCGGGGGCCCCGCGGGAGCAGTACTTC.

The chain couples TRBV15 to TRBJ2-7, with D maybe TRBD1 (5 bases). The CDR3 runs to 15 residues. V gave up 2 bases and J gave up 2 bases, with 13 bases separating them. Per germline, CDR1 LNHNV and CDR2 YYDKDF (reference sequence). The CDR3 protein is CATSRNQGSTYEQYF. The DNA of the CDR3 is TGTGCCACCAGCAGAAACCAGGGATCTACCTACGAGCAGTACTTC.

This chain joins TRBV6-5 and TRBJ1-1; D is undetermined. The CDR3 covers 15 residues. V was trimmed by 7 bases and J by 3 bases, leaving 18 bases between them. Germline V gene lookup returns CDR1 MNHEY and CDR2 SVGAGI. The DNA for the CDR3 is TGTGCCAGCATTCGACGGCCTACTGGGGACACTGAAGCTTTCTTT. Protein product: CASIRRPTGDTEAFF.

Only a few counts were recorded for this clone. J is TRBJ2-7 and V is TRBV7-2; D is ambiguous. The CDR3 has 14 residues. Germline V gives CDR1 SGHTA, CDR2 FQGNSA. Trimming took off 5 bases at V and 5 bases at J, with 16 bases between the two ends. CDR3 sequence: CASSPGSVADEQYF. The DNA for the CDR3 is TGTGCCAGCAGCCCGGGTTCGGTTGCAGACGAGCAGTACTTC.

The CDR3: CSGSVFSTDTQYF. CDR3 sequence (DNA): TGCAGCGGTAGCGTATTTAGCACAGATACGCAGTATTTT. The gene calls are TRBV29-1 and TRBJ2-3; D possibly corresponds to TRBD2 (5 bases). V was shortened by 7 bases and J by 0 bases, with 11 bases between the two germline ends. The CDR3 has 13 amino acids. CDR1 and CDR2 from the germline V gene are SQVTM and ANQGSEA.

A remark on this clone: At one end the junction does not follow the germline gene, possibly because of a read error. This chain uses TRBV7-7 with TRBJ2-3, with a tentative D call TRBD1 (5 bases). This CDR3 region has 14 residues. Germline loops: CDR1 SSHAT, CDR2 FNYEAQ (reference sequence). CDR3: CASSLGVRPDTQYF. The DNA of the CDR3 is TGTGCTAGCAGCTTAGGGGTCAGGCCAGATACGCAGTATTTT.

The chain joins TRBV21-1 to TRBJ2-7; the table assigns TRBD1, which was not confirmed against the DNA. TRBV21-1 is labeled a pseudogene. The CDR3 extends over 15 amino acids. CDR3 DNA sequence: TGTGCCAGCAGCAAAGCTGGAGGGACAGCCTACGAGCAGTACTTC. Amino acid sequence: CASSKAGGTAYEQYF.

The chain has TRBV4-3 and TRBJ2-7, with 8 nucleotides matching TRBD2. J was trimmed by 7 bases and V by 1 base; bases with no gene match: 9. Germline CDR1 LGHNA, CDR2 YSLEER. The CDR3 extends over 15 amino acids. The CDR3 coding sequence is TGCGCCAGCAGCCAAGGACTAGCGAGGGCCTTGGAGCAGTACTTC. It specifies CASSQGLARALEQYF.

This rearrangement joins TRBV7-2 to TRBJ1-5; TRBD1 is a possible D gene (5 bases). This CDR3 region has 14 residues. With 5 bases removed from V and 5 bases from J, the gap between germline ends came to 13 bases. Per the germline V gene, CDR1 is SGHTA and CDR2 is FQGNSA. The CDR3 DNA is TGTGCCAGCAGCCCCCGACAGTACCATCAGCCCCAGCATTTT. This sequence encodes CASSPRQYHQPQHF.

In this sample, this clone turned up a few times. J is TRBJ2-2 and V is TRBV6-6; D not certain. The CDR3 has 16 amino acids. Trimming took 0 bases from V and 0 from J, leaving 8 bases between them. Per the germline V gene, CDR1 is MNHNY and CDR2 is SVGAGI (reference sequence). The CDR3 region has the DNA TGTGCCAGCAGTTACTCGAGGCTCGCGAACACCGGGGAGCTGTTTTTT. Its protein is CASSYSRLANTGELFF.

This chain connects TRBV7-2 to TRBJ2-1, with TRBD2 matching 7 bases. V was clipped by 3 bases and J by 6 bases; unmatched bases: 2. This CDR3 has 13 residues. Germline V gene data show CDR1 as SGHTA and CDR2 as FQGNSA. Here the CDR3 DNA reads TGTGCCAGCAGCTTCGGACTAGTCAATGAGCAGTTCTTC. It encodes CASSFGLVNEQFF.

The chain has TRBV2 and TRBJ2-3, with 7 positions matching TRBD1. CDR1 SNHLY and CDR2 FYNNEI come from the germline V gene. Trimming cost V 10 bases and J 2 bases; bases outside gene matches: 6. The CDR3 length is 13 residues. The CDR3 here is CATSGQTTDTQYF. The CDR3, as DNA: TGTGCCACCTCGGGACAGACCACAGATACGCAGTATTTT.

Of note for this clone: Other DNA sequences in the same sample also yield this CDR3. The genes are TRBV6-5 and TRBJ2-6, with D tentatively TRBD2 (5 bases). CDR1 is MNHEY, CDR2 SVGAGI, per germline. The CDR3 spans 15 residues. V was clipped by 2 bases and J by 0 bases, with 5 bases between them. The CDR3 reads CASSYGGSGANVLTF. DNA for the CDR3: TGTGCCAGCAGTTACGGAGGCTCTGGGGCCAACGTCCTGACTTTC.

This chain uses TRBV28 with TRBJ2-3; no firm D call. Between the trimmed V and J ends, which lost 2 bases and 9 bases, there was a span of 9 bases. The CDR3 consists of 12 residues. CDR1 MDHEN and CDR2 SYDVKM come from the germline V gene. CDR3 DNA: TGTGCCAGCAGTTTAATTCCCGGCACGCAGTATTTT. Protein product: CASSLIPGTQYF. Full variable domain (outside the CDR3, taken from reference TRBV28 and TRBJ2-3): DVKVTQSSRYLVKRTGEKVFLECVQDMDHENMFWYRQDPGLGLRLIYFSYDVKMKEKGDIPEGYSVSREKKERFSLILESASTNQTSMYLCASSLIPGTQYFGPGTRLTVL.